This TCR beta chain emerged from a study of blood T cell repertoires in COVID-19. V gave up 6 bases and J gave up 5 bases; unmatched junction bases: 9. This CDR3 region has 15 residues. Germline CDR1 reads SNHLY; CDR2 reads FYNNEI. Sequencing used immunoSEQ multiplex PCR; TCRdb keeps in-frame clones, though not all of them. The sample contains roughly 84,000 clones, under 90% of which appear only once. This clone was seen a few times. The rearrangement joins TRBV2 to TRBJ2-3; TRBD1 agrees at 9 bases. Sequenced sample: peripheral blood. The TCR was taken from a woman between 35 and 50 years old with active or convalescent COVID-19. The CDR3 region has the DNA TGTGCCAGCAGGGGCGGGACAGGGATCGGAGATACGCAGTATTTT. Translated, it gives CASRGGTGIGDTQYF.